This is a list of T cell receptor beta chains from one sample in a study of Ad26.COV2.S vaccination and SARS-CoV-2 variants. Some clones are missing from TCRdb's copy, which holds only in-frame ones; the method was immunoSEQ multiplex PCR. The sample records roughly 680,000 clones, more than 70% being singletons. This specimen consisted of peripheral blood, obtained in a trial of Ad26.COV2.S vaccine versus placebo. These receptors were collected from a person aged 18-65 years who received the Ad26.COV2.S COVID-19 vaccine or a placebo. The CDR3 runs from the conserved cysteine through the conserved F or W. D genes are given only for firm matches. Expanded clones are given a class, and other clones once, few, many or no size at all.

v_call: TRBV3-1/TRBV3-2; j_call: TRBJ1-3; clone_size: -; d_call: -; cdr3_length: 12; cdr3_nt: TGTGCCAGCAGCCCCCCCGGCGGCACCATATATTTT; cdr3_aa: CASSPPGGTIYF
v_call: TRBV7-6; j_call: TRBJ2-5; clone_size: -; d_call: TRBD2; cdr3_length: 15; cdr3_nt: TGTGCCAGCAGCTTTGGGGGGGGGTACCAAGAGACCCAGTACTTC; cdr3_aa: CASSFGGGYQETQYF
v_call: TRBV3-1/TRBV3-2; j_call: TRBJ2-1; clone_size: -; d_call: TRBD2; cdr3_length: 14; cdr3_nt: TGTGCCAGCAGCCGTAGCGGGACGTTTGGAGAGCAGTTCTTC; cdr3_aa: CASSRSGTFGEQFF
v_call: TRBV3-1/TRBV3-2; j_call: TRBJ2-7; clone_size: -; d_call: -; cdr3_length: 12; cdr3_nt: TGTGCCAGCATCAGCCCCGGTTACGAGCAGTACTTC; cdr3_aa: CASISPGYEQYF
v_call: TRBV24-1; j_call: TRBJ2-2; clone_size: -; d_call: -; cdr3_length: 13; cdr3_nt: TGTGCCACCAAGGAACCGAGCACCGGGGAGCTGTTTTTT; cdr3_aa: CATKEPSTGELFF
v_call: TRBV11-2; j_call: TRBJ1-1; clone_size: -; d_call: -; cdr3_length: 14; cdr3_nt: TGTGCCAGCAGCCCTCCCAAGACTCGTACTGAAGCTTTCTTT; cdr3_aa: CASSPPKTRTEAFF
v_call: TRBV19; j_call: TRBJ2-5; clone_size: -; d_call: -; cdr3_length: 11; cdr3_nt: TGTGCCAGTAGTATCGGGCAGATCCAGTACTTC; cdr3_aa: CASSIGQIQYF
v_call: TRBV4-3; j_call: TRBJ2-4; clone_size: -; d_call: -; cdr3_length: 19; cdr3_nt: TGCGCCAGCAGCCAAGAATTGGCAGGGTCCCCCCTAGCCAAAAACATTCAGTACTTC; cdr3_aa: CASSQELAGSPLAKNIQYF
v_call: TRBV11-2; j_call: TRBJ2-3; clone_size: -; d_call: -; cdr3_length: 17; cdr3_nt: TGTGCCAGCAGCTTAGGGGCAGGCGGCGGGGGCACAGATACGCAGTATTTT; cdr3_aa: CASSLGAGGGGTDTQYF
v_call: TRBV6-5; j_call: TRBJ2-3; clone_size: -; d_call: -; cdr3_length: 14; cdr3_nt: TGTGCCAGCAGTTTCCGGGCCCGGGGGGATACGCAGTATTTT; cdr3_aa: CASSFRARGDTQYF
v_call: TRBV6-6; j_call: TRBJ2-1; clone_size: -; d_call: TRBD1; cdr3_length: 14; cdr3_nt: TGTGCCAGCAGGGGGACAGGGGGTACCAATGAGCAGTTCTTC; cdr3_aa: CASRGTGGTNEQFF
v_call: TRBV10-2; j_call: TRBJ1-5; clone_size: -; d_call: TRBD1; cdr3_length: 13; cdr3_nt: TGCGCCAGCACAACAGGGGCTGGGCAGCCCCAGCATTTT; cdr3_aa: CASTTGAGQPQHF
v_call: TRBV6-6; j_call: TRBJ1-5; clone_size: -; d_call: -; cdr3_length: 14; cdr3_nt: TGTGCCAGCAGTTACGGGGCAGAGGACGGGCCCCAGCATTTT; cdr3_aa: CASSYGAEDGPQHF
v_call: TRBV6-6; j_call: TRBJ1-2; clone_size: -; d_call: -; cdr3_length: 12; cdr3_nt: TGTGCCAGCAGTTTGACTGGCTATGGCTACACCTTC; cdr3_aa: CASSLTGYGYTF
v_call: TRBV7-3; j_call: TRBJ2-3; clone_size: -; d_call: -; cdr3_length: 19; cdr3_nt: TGTGCCAGCAGCTTATGGGGTTTGGGGAGGAGCTCCGGCCCAGATACGCAGTATTTT; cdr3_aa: CASSLWGLGRSSGPDTQYF
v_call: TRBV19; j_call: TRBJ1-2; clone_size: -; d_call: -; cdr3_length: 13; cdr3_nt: TGTGCCAGTAGTATGGGAACTACGGGACACCTCACCTTC; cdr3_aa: CASSMGTTGHLTF
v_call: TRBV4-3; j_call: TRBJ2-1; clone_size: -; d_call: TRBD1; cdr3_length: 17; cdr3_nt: TGCGCCAGCAGCCAAGATTGGGGGACAGGGGGCATAGATGAGCAGTTCTTC; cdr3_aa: CASSQDWGTGGIDEQFF
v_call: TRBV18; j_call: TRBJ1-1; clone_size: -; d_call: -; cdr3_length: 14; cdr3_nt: TGTGCCAGCTCACCTCGGGAGAGTGGCACTGAAGCTTTCTTT; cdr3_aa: CASSPRESGTEAFF
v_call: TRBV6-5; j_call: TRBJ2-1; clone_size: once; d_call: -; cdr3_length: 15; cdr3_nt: TGTGCCAGCAGGGATGACTGGATCTCCTACAATGAGCAGTTCTTC; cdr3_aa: CASRDDWISYNEQFF
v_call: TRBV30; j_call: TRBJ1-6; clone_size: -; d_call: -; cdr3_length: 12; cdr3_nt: TGTGCCTGGAGTACGCTAAATTCACCCCTCCACTTT; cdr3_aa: CAWSTLNSPLHF
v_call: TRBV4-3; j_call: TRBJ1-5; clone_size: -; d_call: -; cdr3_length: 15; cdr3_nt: TGCGCCAGCAGCCAAGATGGGGGGGCGCATCAGCCCCAGCATTTT; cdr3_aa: CASSQDGGAHQPQHF
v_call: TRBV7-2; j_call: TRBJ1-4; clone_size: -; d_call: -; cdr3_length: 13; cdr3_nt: TGTGCCAGCAGCGAAGAGGCGTGGAGGCGATTGTTTTTT; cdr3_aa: CASSEEAWRRLFF
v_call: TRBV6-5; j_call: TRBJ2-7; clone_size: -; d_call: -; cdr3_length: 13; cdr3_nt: TGTGCCAGCAGTTATAGGGCCAAGGACGAGCAGTACTTC; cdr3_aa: CASSYRAKDEQYF
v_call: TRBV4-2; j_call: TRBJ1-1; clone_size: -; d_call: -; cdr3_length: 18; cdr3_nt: TGTGCCAGCAGCCAAGATATAGAAGATCGGCTAGGGAACACTGAAGCTTTCTTT; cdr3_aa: CASSQDIEDRLGNTEAFF
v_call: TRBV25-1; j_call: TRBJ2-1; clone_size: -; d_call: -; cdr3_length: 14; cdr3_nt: TGTGCCAGCAGTGTAAAAACCCTTTACAATGAGCAGTTCTTC; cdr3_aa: CASSVKTLYNEQFF
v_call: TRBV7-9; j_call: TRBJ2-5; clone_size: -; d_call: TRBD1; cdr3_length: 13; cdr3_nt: TGTGCCAGCAGCCGAGACAGGGAAGAGACCCAGTACTTC; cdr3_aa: CASSRDREETQYF
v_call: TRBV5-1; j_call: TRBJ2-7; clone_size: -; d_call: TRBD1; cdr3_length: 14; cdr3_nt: TGCGCCAGCAGCCTCCGGGACAGGGCCGACGAGCAGTACTTC; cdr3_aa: CASSLRDRADEQYF